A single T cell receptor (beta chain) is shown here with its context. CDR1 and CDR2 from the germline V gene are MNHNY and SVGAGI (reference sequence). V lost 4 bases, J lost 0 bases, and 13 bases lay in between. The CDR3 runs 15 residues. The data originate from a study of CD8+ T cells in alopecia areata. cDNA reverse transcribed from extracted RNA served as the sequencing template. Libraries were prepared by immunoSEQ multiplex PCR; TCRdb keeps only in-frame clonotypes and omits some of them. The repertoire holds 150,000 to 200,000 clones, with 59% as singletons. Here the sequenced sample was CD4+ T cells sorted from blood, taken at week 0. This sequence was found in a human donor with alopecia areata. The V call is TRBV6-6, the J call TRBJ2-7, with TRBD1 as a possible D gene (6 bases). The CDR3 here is CASSFTGTPSYEQYF. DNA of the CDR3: TGTGCCAGCAGTTTCACCGGGACACCCTCCTACGAGCAGTACTTC.